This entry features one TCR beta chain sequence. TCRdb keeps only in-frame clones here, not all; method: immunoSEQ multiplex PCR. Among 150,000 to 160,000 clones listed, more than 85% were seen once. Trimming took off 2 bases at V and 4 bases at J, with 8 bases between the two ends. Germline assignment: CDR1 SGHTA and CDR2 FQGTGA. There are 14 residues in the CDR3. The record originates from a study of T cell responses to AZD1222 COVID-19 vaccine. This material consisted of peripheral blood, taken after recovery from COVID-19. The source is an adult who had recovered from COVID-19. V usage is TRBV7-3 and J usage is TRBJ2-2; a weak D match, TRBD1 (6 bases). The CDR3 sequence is CASSLQGSTGELFF. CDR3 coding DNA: TGTGCCAGCAGCTTACAGGGGAGCACCGGGGAGCTGTTTTTT. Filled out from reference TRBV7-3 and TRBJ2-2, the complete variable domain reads GAGVSQTPSNKVTEKGKYVELRCDPISGHTALYWYRQSLGQGPEFLIYFQGTGAADDSGLPNDRFFAVRPEGSVSTLKIQRTERGDSAVYLCASSLQGSTGELFFGEGSRLTVL.